What follows are 11 T cell receptor beta chains derived from one specimen sequenced in a study of cytomegalovirus exposure and HLA in healthy donors. PCR amplification relied on 60 Vbeta primers (plus 13 Jbeta primers). The assay was immunoSEQ multiplex PCR, and TCRdb's table has in-frame clones only and misses some. The sample lists 100,000 or so clones; around 77% were seen once. The sample was PBMCs. The receptor set was obtained from a male donor in good health and CMV-seropositive.

The CDR3 loop reads CASSQGDRDNNEQFF. CDR3 bases: TGTGCCAGTAGCCAAGGGGACAGGGATAACAATGAGCAGTTCTTC. The rearrangement uses TRBV19 and TRBJ2-1, with 9 bases identical to TRBD1. Per the germline V gene, CDR1 is LNHDA and CDR2 is SQIVND (reference sequence). The junction had 8 bases not matched to a gene; V was cut back by 6 bases and J by 5 bases. CDR3 length equals 15 residues.

The chain carries TRBV15 and TRBJ2-1; TRBD2 is a possible D gene (7 bases). The CDR3 loop spans 14 amino acids. Trimming took off 3 bases at V and 8 bases at J, with 14 bases between the two ends. Germline CDR1 is LNHNV and CDR2 is YYDKDF (reference sequence). CDR3 sequence: CATSRRGRDDEQFF. CDR3 DNA sequence: TGTGCCACCAGCAGGAGGGGGAGGGACGATGAGCAGTTCTTC.

CDR3 loop: CASLGSGRGEQYF. The CDR3 bases are TGTGCCAGCCTTGGCAGCGGGAGGGGCGAGCAGTACTTC. This chain connects TRBV2 to TRBJ2-5, with 10 bases that match TRBD2. The end of the DNA fits TRBJ2-7 better, so the J call may be wrong. The CDR3 sequence is 13 residues long. Germline-derived CDR1 and CDR2 are SNHLY and FYNNEI.

This chain uses TRBV2 with TRBJ1-2; 7 bases are a match to TRBD1. The CDR3 runs 15 residues. Germline CDR1 and CDR2: SNHLY and FYNNEI. V lost 4 bases to trimming and J lost 8 bases; unmatched junction nucleotides: 13. CDR3 loop: CASSVEDTLGGGYTF. DNA of the CDR3: TGTGCCAGCAGTGTTGAGGACACCCTAGGGGGCGGCTACACCTTC.

The rearrangement links TRBV14 to TRBJ1-4, with TRBD1 identical over 7 bases. CDR3 size: 20 residues. Germline CDR1 and CDR2: SGHDN and FVKESK. With V trimmed by 4 bases and J by 7 bases, 24 bases remained unmatched. The DNA of the CDR3 is TGTGCCAGCAGCCCCCCGATTTATAGGTACAGGGGTAAGTGGAGTGAAAAACTGTTTTTT. It yields the protein CASSPPIYRYRGKWSEKLFF.

This chain connects TRBV18 to TRBJ2-7, with 8 nucleotides matching TRBD1. The CDR3 length is 17 residues. V was clipped by 6 bases and J by 2 bases; unmatched bases: 15. Germline V gene sequence: CDR1 KGHSH, CDR2 LQKENI. Here the CDR3 reads CASSPQSGGSRTYEQYF. DNA for the CDR3: TGTGCCAGCTCTCCTCAATCAGGGGGCTCGCGGACCTACGAGCAGTACTTC.

The count of this clone is one. The chain is built from TRBV5-1 and TRBJ2-1; 10 bases are shared with TRBD2. CDR3 length: 18 residues. The V and J ends lost 4 bases and 2 bases, in that order; junction bases with no gene match: 12. Per germline, CDR1 SGHRS and CDR2 YFSETQ. The CDR3 region is CASSHPTSGMGTYNEQFF. DNA of the CDR3: TGCGCCAGCAGCCACCCCACTAGCGGGATGGGGACCTACAATGAGCAGTTCTTC.

The chain joins TRBV7-3 to TRBJ1-1; the D is unclear. This CDR3 is 14 amino acids long. CDR1 and CDR2 (germline): SGHTA, FQGTGA. The V gene lost 1 base and the J gene lost 4 bases, with 10 bases spanning the gap. DNA for the CDR3: TGTGCCAGCAGCTTAAGAGGGAGATTCACTGAAGCTTTCTTT. Its translation is CASSLRGRFTEAFF.

The chain recombines TRBV6-5 with TRBJ1-1, with 8 positions matching TRBD1. V was pared by 4 bases and J by 4 bases, with 5 bases of the junction left unmatched. CDR1 is MNHEY and CDR2 is SVGAGI in the germline V gene. CDR3 size: 14 residues. CDR3 DNA: TGTGCCAGCAGTTCACCGACAGGGGCCACTGAAGCTTTCTTT. This encodes CASSSPTGATEAFF.

This chain connects TRBV11-2 to TRBJ1-4; no firm D call. CDR3 length: 15 residues. With 3 bases removed from V and 5 bases from J, the gap between germline ends came to 13 bases. Germline V lookup: CDR1 SGHAT, CDR2 FQNNGV. CDR3 bases: TGTGCCAGCAGCTTCGGCGTCGGAGTCAATGAAAAACTGTTTTTT. Amino acid sequence: CASSFGVGVNEKLFF.

This sequence joins TRBV6-1 and TRBJ2-5; the match to TRBD2 covers 7 bases. This CDR3 has 14 amino acids. J was trimmed by 3 bases and V by 0 bases; bases with no gene match: 1. Germline V gene sequence: CDR1 MNHNS, CDR2 SASEGT. CDR3 nucleotide sequence: TGTGCCAGCAGTGAAGCGGGAGGGAAAGAGACCCAGTACTTC. Its translation is CASSEAGGKETQYF.